This entry lists 13 T cell receptor beta chains sequenced from one sample in a study of T cell repertoires in cytomegalovirus infection. TCRdb re-called the reads with MiXCR, one entry per CDR3 protein. The table records around 300,000 distinct CDR3 sequences, roughly 26% of them present only once. Material: PBMCs. The source of these receptors is a human donor in good health (CMV status not recorded). Some clones in this sample may be carry-over from other donors' samples.

The chain links TRBV6-5 to TRBJ2-3; 9 bases are shared with TRBD2. The CDR3 is 15 amino acids. The V gene's germline CDR1 is MNHEY and CDR2 SVGAGI. V trimming: 6 bases; J trimming: 2 bases; junction bases outside the gene matches: 6. DNA of the CDR3: TGTGCCAGCAGCAGACTAGCGGTACTCACAGATACGCAGTATTTT. This translates into CASSRLAVLTDTQYF.

This clonotype showed up many times. The chain combines TRBV11-2 with TRBJ2-7; TRBD2 aligns across 16 bases. V lost 5 bases to trimming and J lost 0 bases; unmatched junction nucleotides: 19. CDR3 length: 22 residues. Germline V lookup: CDR1 SGHAT, CDR2 FQNNGV. The CDR3 reads CASSITGTSGRDKVLPSYEQYF. As DNA, the CDR3 is TGTGCCAGCAGCATAACCGGGACTAGCGGGAGGGACAAAGTGTTACCCTCCTACGAGCAGTACTTC.

Only a few counts were recorded for this clonotype. The rearrangement joins TRBV28 to TRBJ2-7, with D uncertain. Per germline, CDR1 MDHEN and CDR2 SYDVKM. This CDR3 contains 13 residues. With 5 bases removed from V and 0 bases from J, the gap between germline ends came to 8 bases. The CDR3 protein is CASSPRPSYEQYF. In DNA, the CDR3 is TGTGCCAGCAGTCCGCGACCCTCCTACGAGCAGTACTTC.

The chain has TRBV11-2 and TRBJ2-5; TRBD1 matches at 7 bases. The CDR3 runs to 15 residues. The J segment lost 3 bases and the V segment lost 5 bases, leaving 9 bases of the junction unmatched. Germline CDR1 reads SGHAT; CDR2 reads FQNNGV. The CDR3 loop reads CASSHWGQLKETQYF. The CDR3 DNA reads as TGTGCCAGCAGCCACTGGGGACAGCTCAAAGAGACCCAGTACTTC.

J is TRBJ1-2 and V is TRBV28; D perhaps matches TRBD1 (6 bases). CDR1 and CDR2 from the germline V gene are MDHEN and SYDVKM. Trimming cost V 8 bases and J 8 bases, with 21 bases left between them. This CDR3 comprises 14 residues. The CDR3 DNA follows: TGTGCCAGCTCCTCCCTCTACAGGGAGGAAGGCTACACCTTC. Amino acids: CASSSLYREEGYTF.

In this sample, this clonotype turned up many times. CDR3 DNA: TGTGCCAGCAGTGGAGGTGTCAGCTCCTACGAGCAGTACTTC. Its protein product is CASSGGVSSYEQYF. The V gene is TRBV28, the J gene TRBJ2-7; D is possibly TRBD2 (5 bases). V lost 5 bases to trimming and J lost 0 bases, with 11 bases between them. There are 14 residues in the CDR3. Germline V gives CDR1 MDHEN, CDR2 SYDVKM.

This clonotype came up many times. The chain has TRBV20-1 and TRBJ2-3; 12 positions agree with TRBD2. This CDR3 is built from 14 residues. The germline gives CDR1 DFQATT, CDR2 SNEGSKA (reference sequence). The V and J ends lost 4 bases and 4 bases, in that order; junction bases with no gene match: 3. CDR3 residues: CSAKTSGGSDTQYF. CDR3 DNA sequence: TGCAGTGCTAAGACTAGCGGGGGCTCAGATACGCAGTATTTT.

This clonotype was seen at least ten times. This rearrangement joins TRBV28 to TRBJ1-3, with D tentatively TRBD1 (5 bases). The germline V and J ends were trimmed by 4 bases and 7 bases, with 8 bases remaining between them. Germline V gene lookup returns CDR1 MDHEN and CDR2 SYDVKM. The CDR3 spans 12 residues. The CDR3: CASSSGANTIYF. CDR3 nucleotides: TGTGCCAGCAGTTCCGGGGCCAACACCATATATTTT. Supplemented by reference TRBV28 and TRBJ1-3, the full variable domain reads DVKVTQSSRYLVKRTGEKVFLECVQDMDHENMFWYRQDPGLGLRLIYFSYDVKMKEKGDIPEGYSVSREKKERFSLILESASTNQTSMYLCASSSGANTIYFGEGSWLTVV.

This chain joins TRBV2 and TRBJ1-2, with TRBD1 matching 8 bases. V trimming: 7 bases; J trimming: 4 bases; junction bases outside the gene matches: 5. The CDR3 covers 13 residues. CDR1 is SNHLY and CDR2 is FYNNEI in the germline V gene. The CDR3 coding sequence is TGTGCCAGCAAGGACAGGGCAGTCTATGGCTACACCTTC. Translating it yields CASKDRAVYGYTF.

This clonotype has just a few counts. A junction boundary mismatches the germline segment, possibly from a read error. The V gene is TRBV2, the J gene TRBJ2-1, with D unresolved. CDR3 length: 13 residues. Germline V lookup: CDR1 SNHLY, CDR2 FYNNEI. In nucleotides, the CDR3 is TGTGCCAGCAAAGCAAGAAGCTACAATGAGCAGTTCTTT. Its translation is CASKARSYNEQFF.

The chain links TRBV7-9 to TRBJ2-7; 8 nucleotides agree with TRBD1. Germline assignment: CDR1 SEHNR and CDR2 FQNEAQ (reference sequence). The CDR3 consists of 12 residues. V gave up 1 base and J gave up 11 bases; unmatched junction bases: 4. In DNA, the CDR3 is TGTGCCAGCAGCTTAGAGGCAGGGGGCGAGTACTTC. It specifies CASSLEAGGEYF.

This clonotype was counted a few times. The V call is TRBV6-5, the J call TRBJ1-1; possible D gene TRBD1, 6 bases. Trimming removed 2 bases from V and 4 bases from J, with 8 bases in between. The CDR3 extends over 13 amino acids. CDR1 and CDR2 (germline): MNHEY, SVGAGI. CDR3 bases: TGTGCCAGCAGTTACACAGGGAGCACTGAAGCTTTCTTT. Translated, it gives CASSYTGSTEAFF.

The gene calls are TRBV20-1 and TRBJ2-3; 10 nucleotides agree with TRBD2. Trimming at V came to 3 bases and at J to 6 bases, leaving 6 bases not matched to a gene. This CDR3 contains 14 residues. Germline V gene data show CDR1 as DFQATT and CDR2 as SNEGSKA (reference sequence). In DNA form, the CDR3 reads TGCAGTGCTAGGCAAGCGGGGGGGCGCGATACGCAGTATTTT. This sequence encodes CSARQAGGRDTQYF.